Only a few counts were recorded for the clone carrying this T cell receptor beta chain. This entry is derived from a study of shared clonotypes between healthy human individuals. In germline, CDR1 is SGHDN, CDR2 FVKESK. The CDR3 extends over 16 amino acids. J lost 4 bases, V lost 1 base, and 8 bases had no gene match. Only in-frame clones appear in the TCRdb table, and some are missing; sequencing was by immunoSEQ multiplex PCR. The sample includes 1 million to 1.3 million clones, 75% to 85% of them seen just once. The chain links TRBV14 to TRBJ1-2; 8 bases map to TRBD1. Sequencing was done on a sample of memory CD4+ T cells from PBMCs. Subset reported: CD45RA-negative fraction. The clonotype comes from a man younger than 35 in good health. Some clones in this sample may be carry-over from other donors' samples. This chain's CDR3 is CASSQASFGTGYGYTF. Here the CDR3 DNA reads TGTGCCAGCAGCCAAGCCTCCTTCGGGACAGGCTATGGCTACACCTTC.